This TCR beta chain appears in the sequencing data of a study of identical twins' blood T cells. Study-wide findings and caveats: Out-of-frame TCRbeta clonotypes reportedly had markedly more similar V usage in twins than unrelated donors.

One entry per CDR3 protein, called by TCRdb with MiXCR from the 5' RACE reads. The sample carries 400,000 or so distinct CDR3 sequences, over 25% recorded once. This clonotype was seen more than once but under ten times. Its antigen is still unknown. V was cut by 7 bases and J by 3 bases, with 12 bases left in between. Germline lookup yields CDR1 LGHNT and CDR2 FRNRAP. CDR3 length equals 13 residues. Donors were six healthy women in three monozygous twin pairs. The three twin pairs were reared together, likely meeting the same infections. The receptor was isolated from a woman aged 18 to 55 in good health. The chain links TRBV12-5 to TRBJ1-1; D may be TRBD1 (5 bases). The material sequenced was PBMCs. CDR3: CASAADSYTEAFF. The CDR3 DNA follows: TGTGCTAGTGCCGCTGACAGCTACACTGAAGCTTTCTTT.